The rows below give T cell receptor beta chains drawn from one sample of a study of T-cell memory formation after mild COVID-19. TCRdb analysed the 5' RACE reads with MiXCR anew, one entry per CDR3 protein. This table has approximately 150,000 distinct CDR3 sequences, roughly 6.3% appearing once. The source material was PBMCs or a T cell subset sorted from them (not recorded which). The receptors here all came from an adult woman who had mild COVID-19 (a few samples of this study predate the infection). Cell type and time point are not known. Both conserved end residues are part of each CDR3. A D gene is named only where the DNA matches it firmly. Only some rows state a clone size, as once, few, many or a class for expanded clones.

size,V,J,D,CDR3,DNA
many,TRBV5-1,TRBJ2-3,.,CASSLMDNTDTQYF,TGCGCCAGCAGCCTTATGGATAACACAGATACGCAGTATTTT
.,TRBV4-1,TRBJ2-5,TRBD2,CASSQEITSGGETQYF,TGCGCCAGCAGCCAAGAAATAACTAGCGGTGGGGAGACCCAGTACTTC
.,TRBV19,TRBJ2-5,TRBD1,CASSIDRGQETQYF,TGTGCCAGTAGTATCGACAGGGGGCAAGAGACCCAGTACTTC
few,TRBV12-3/TRBV12-4,TRBJ1-2,.,CASSRGRDGYTF,TGTGCCAGCAGCCGCGGCAGGGATGGCTACACCTTC
many,TRBV29-1,TRBJ2-1,.,CSAGSNDAQFF,TGCAGCGCTGGGAGTAATGATGCGCAGTTCTTC
few,TRBV7-8,TRBJ1-2,.,CASSPRPRNFGGYTF,TGTGCCAGCAGCCCACGCCCCCGGAATTTTGGTGGCTACACCTTC
few,TRBV5-4,TRBJ2-3,.,CASRRDREPDTQYF,TGTGCCAGCAGGAGGGACCGGGAGCCCGATACGCAGTATTTT
.,TRBV7-2,TRBJ2-2,TRBD2,CASSFRTSITGELFF,TGTGCCAGCAGCTTTCGGACTAGTATAACCGGGGAGCTGTTTTTT
few,TRBV7-9,TRBJ2-1,TRBD2,CASSLGATSGGEQFF,TGTGCCAGCAGCTTAGGAGCCACTAGCGGGGGTGAGCAGTTCTTC
few,TRBV7-9,TRBJ2-3,TRBD1,CASSPGTGADTQYF,TGTGCCAGCAGCCCAGGGACAGGGGCCGATACGCAGTATTTT
.,TRBV4-2,TRBJ1-4,.,CASSQDGSATNEKLFF,TGTGCCAGCAGCCAAGATGGCAGTGCAACTAATGAAAAACTGTTTTTT
many,TRBV7-3,TRBJ2-6,TRBD1,CASSPRTGLSGANVLTF,TGTGCCAGCAGCCCGAGGACAGGGTTGTCTGGGGCCAACGTCCTGACTTTC
few,TRBV5-1,TRBJ1-6,.,CASSPAGNRNSPLHF,TGCGCCAGCAGCCCGGCGGGAAATAGGAATTCACCCCTCCACTTT
few,TRBV12-3/TRBV12-4,TRBJ2-1,TRBD1,CASSLDGTDNNEQFF,TGTGCCAGCAGTTTGGATGGGACAGACAACAATGAGCAGTTCTTC
.,TRBV29-1,TRBJ1-2,TRBD1,CSAGDRGLLYGYTF,TGCAGCGCTGGGGACAGGGGGCTATTGTATGGCTACACCTTC
many,TRBV5-1,TRBJ1-1,.,CASSATPESRTEAFF,TGCGCCAGCAGCGCGACTCCAGAGAGCAGGACTGAAGCTTTCTTT
.,TRBV12-3/TRBV12-4,TRBJ2-6,TRBD2,CASSPASGRSGANVLTF,TGTGCCAGCAGCCCAGCCAGCGGGAGATCTGGGGCCAACGTCCTGACTTTC
.,TRBV6-5,TRBJ1-2,.,CASSSATANYGYTF,TGTGCCAGCAGTTCAGCCACCGCTAACTATGGCTACACCTTC
few,TRBV7-9,TRBJ2-1,TRBD2,CASSLGLAGEGSYNEQFF,TGTGCCAGCAGCTTAGGACTAGCGGGAGAAGGATCCTACAATGAGCAGTTCTTC
.,TRBV25-1,TRBJ2-7,TRBD2,CASSPSGGLHYEQYF,TGTGCCAGCAGCCCTTCGGGGGGACTCCACTACGAGCAGTACTTC
.,TRBV7-2,TRBJ1-2,.,CASSPGWAGYTF,TGTGCCAGCAGCCCCGGTTGGGCTGGCTACACCTTC
many,TRBV5-4,TRBJ2-5,TRBD1,CASSPRQGQETQYF,TGTGCCAGCAGCCCCCGACAGGGTCAGGAGACCCAGTACTTC
.,TRBV10-3,TRBJ1-5,.,CAISDRIGQPQHF,TGTGCCATCAGCGACAGGATTGGGCAGCCCCAGCATTTT
few,TRBV7-2,TRBJ2-2,.,CASSVQGNTGELFF,TGTGCCAGCAGCGTCCAGGGGAACACCGGGGAGCTGTTTTTT
many,TRBV18,TRBJ1-1,.,CASSLTADFEAFF,TGTGCCAGCTCCCTTACAGCCGACTTTGAAGCTTTCTTT
many,TRBV6-2/TRBV6-3,TRBJ2-7,.,CAARDSASYEQYF,TGTGCCGCGCGTGATAGCGCCTCCTACGAGCAGTACTTC